The 27 T cell receptor beta chains reported below all come from one sample, sequenced in a study of CD8 T cells in ankylosing spondylitis. In TCRdb, the 5' RACE reads were re-called with MiXCR into one record per CDR3 protein. The data contain fewer than 180,000 distinct CDR3 sequences, 40% to 50% of them singletons. The sequencing sample was made of synovial fluid, either unsorted or a sorted T cell fraction (not recorded which). These receptors were obtained from a male donor with ankylosing spondylitis.

The rearrangement links TRBV7-2 to TRBJ2-1; D remains unclear. Trimming removed 5 bases from V and 15 bases from J, with 5 bases in between. The CDR3 has 8 amino acids. Germline CDR1 reads SGHTA; CDR2 reads FQGNSA. The CDR3 is CASSPAFF. The CDR3, as DNA: TGTGCCAGCAGCCCAGCGTTCTTC.

This clonotype was recorded at least ten times. Here the CDR3 DNA reads TGCAGTGCTAGTTTGTCAGAGATCCCCTATGGCTACACCTTC. It translates to CSASLSEIPYGYTF. The chain joins TRBV20-1 to TRBJ1-2; D is unclear. CDR3 length: 14 residues. Per germline, CDR1 DFQATT and CDR2 SNEGSKA (reference sequence). Trimming removed 3 bases at V and 4 bases at J, with 15 bases between.

This clonotype is labeled as medium-sized. The V call is TRBV7-8, the J call TRBJ2-7, with TRBD2 identical over 7 bases. Germline V CDR1 and CDR2: SGHVS, FQNEAQ. The CDR3 extends over 13 amino acids. Losses at the gene ends were 5 bases for V and 2 bases for J; bases not matched to a gene: 3. In nucleotides, the CDR3 is TGTGCCAGCAGCCAAGCGGGGCCCTACGAGCAGTACTTC. It codes for CASSQAGPYEQYF.

This clonotype showed up just once. V is TRBV3-1 and J is TRBJ2-1; TRBD2 matches at 8 bases. CDR1 and CDR2 from the germline V gene are LGHDT and YNNKEL (reference sequence). The CDR3 loop spans 17 amino acids. The junction had 9 bases not matched to a gene; V was cut back by 1 base and J by 4 bases. CDR3 coding DNA: TGTGCCAGCAGCCAAGTGGGCGGGGGGACCCTTTACAATGAGCAGTTCTTC. This encodes CASSQVGGGTLYNEQFF.

In its sample, this clonotype was seen many times. The rearrangement uses TRBV11-2 and TRBJ2-5, with D perhaps TRBD2 (6 bases). Germline CDR1 SGHAT, CDR2 FQNNGV. The V end lost 2 bases, the J end lost 5 bases, and 15 bases lay between the germline ends. This CDR3 spans 15 amino acids. The CDR3 nucleotides read TGTGCCAGCAGCTTATCAAGCGACAGCGGGGAGACCCAGTACTTC. This translates into CASSLSSDSGETQYF.

This clonotype appeared a few times. This chain joins TRBV5-1 and TRBJ2-1; possibly TRBD1 for D (6 bases). V was cut by 2 bases and J by 4 bases, with 19 bases left in between. CDR1 and CDR2 (germline): SGHRS, YFSETQ. The length of the CDR3 is 17 residues. CDR3 bases: TGCGCCAGCAGCTTTCCCTTCGGGACACGACCTTACAATGAGCAGTTCTTC. Its protein product is CASSFPFGTRPYNEQFF.

The rearrangement uses TRBV4-1 and TRBJ2-1; D ambiguous. The germline V gene encodes CDR1 MGHRA and CDR2 YSYEKL. V lost 2 bases and J 0 bases, leaving 11 bases between the germline ends. CDR3 size: 16 residues. CDR3 amino acids: CASSQSLSSSYNEQFF. DNA for the CDR3: TGCGCCAGCAGCCAATCGCTTTCGAGCTCCTACAATGAGCAGTTCTTC.

The genes are TRBV10-3 and TRBJ1-2; 9 nucleotides line up with TRBD1. This CDR3 has 16 amino acids. Germline V gives CDR1 ENHRY, CDR2 SYGVKD. V lost 6 bases and J lost 2; bases outside the gene matches: 10. CDR3 nucleotide sequence: TGTGCCATCAGGACGGACAGGGGTTGGGGCAACTATGGCTACACCTTC. Protein product: CAIRTDRGWGNYGYTF.

The chain combines TRBV12-3 or TRBV12-4 with TRBJ1-6; D is unclear. The CDR3 totals 14 residues. Trimming pared 8 bases from V and 11 bases from J, leaving 19 bases between. In DNA, the CDR3 is TGTGCCAGCGGATACGGGATGTCCACAACACCCCTCCACTTT. It is translated as CASGYGMSTTPLHF.

This clonotype occurred a few times. The chain combines TRBV15 with TRBJ2-2; 11 bases fit TRBD2. V shed 2 bases and J 6 bases; nucleotides not matched to a gene: 8. Germline V CDR1 and CDR2: LNHNV, YYDKDF (reference sequence). The CDR3 has 17 residues. This CDR3 reads CATSRMGLAELAGELFF. CDR3 nucleotide sequence: TGTGCCACCAGCAGAATGGGACTAGCGGAGCTAGCCGGGGAGCTGTTTTTT.

The rearrangement uses TRBV7-9 and TRBJ1-1; D possibly corresponds to TRBD1 (6 bases). Per the germline V gene, CDR1 is SEHNR and CDR2 is FQNEAQ (reference sequence). V was pared by 4 bases and J by 4 bases, with 19 bases between. The CDR3 runs to 16 residues. DNA of the CDR3: TGTGCCAGCAGCTACGCCCCCGGGGGCGCGGGCACTGAAGCTTTCTTT. This encodes CASSYAPGGAGTEAFF.

On this clonotype: One end of the junction fails to match germline, which may point to a read error. The chain uses TRBV7-8 and TRBJ2-7; TRBD1 matches at 7 bases. The length of the CDR3 is 13 residues. Germline V gene lookup returns CDR1 SGHVS and CDR2 FQNEAQ. The CDR3 coding sequence is TGTGCCAGCAGCTTAAGCCGACAGGGCCCAGGCGACTTC. Protein sequence: CASSLSRQGPGDF.

This clonotype was counted a few times. The chain recombines TRBV4-2 with TRBJ2-5; no firm D call. Germline-derived CDR1 and CDR2 are LGHNA and YNFKEQ. V lost 0 bases to trimming and J lost 6 bases, with 23 bases between them. The CDR3 extends over 18 amino acids. The CDR3 loop reads CASSQDDGLLGLGKTQYF. CDR3 bases: TGTGCCAGCAGCCAAGATGATGGCCTACTGGGATTAGGGAAGACCCAGTACTTC.

This clonotype was observed a handful of times. In DNA form, the CDR3 reads TGTGCCAGCAGCTTCTGGGGGACAGGGGGCTATGAGCAGTTCTTC. Translation: CASSFWGTGGYEQFF. V and J are TRBV7-9 and TRBJ2-1, with 12 bases that match TRBD1. With V trimmed by 3 bases and J by 8 bases, 5 bases remained unmatched. Per the germline V gene, CDR1 is SEHNR and CDR2 is FQNEAQ (reference sequence). This CDR3 comprises 15 residues.

The rearrangement links TRBV6-2 or TRBV6-3 to TRBJ2-3, with 7 bases aligning to TRBD2. From germline, CDR1 is MNHEY and CDR2 SVGEGT. The CDR3 runs 13 residues. Unmatched junction bases numbered 7, after V lost 4 bases and J lost 9 bases. CDR3 region: CASSWGGPSTQYF. CDR3 in DNA: TGTGCCAGCAGTTGGGGGGGTCCGTCGACGCAGTATTTT.

The chain is built from TRBV5-6 and TRBJ2-5; 7 bases line up with TRBD1. With 0 bases clipped from V and 4 bases from J, the junction kept 3 bases outside the gene matches. This CDR3 spans 14 amino acids. Germline CDR1 is SGHDT and CDR2 is YYEEEE. The CDR3 reads CASSLEGARETQYF. The CDR3 coding sequence is TGTGCCAGCAGCTTGGAGGGGGCGCGAGAGACCCAGTACTTC.

The chain carries TRBV24-1 and TRBJ2-1; possibly TRBD2 for D (5 bases). The CDR3 runs to 14 residues. Per germline, CDR1 KGHDR and CDR2 SFDVKD. Trimming removed 0 bases from V and 7 bases from J, with 9 bases in between. CDR3 region: CATSDLGWRNEQFF. CDR3 coding DNA: TGTGCCACCAGTGATTTGGGCTGGAGGAATGAGCAGTTCTTC.

V usage is TRBV28 and J usage is TRBJ2-5, with TRBD2 matching 13 bases. Unmatched junction bases numbered 2, after V lost 3 bases and J lost 1 base. In germline, CDR1 is MDHEN, CDR2 SYDVKM. CDR3 size: 16 residues. CDR3 coding DNA: TGTGCCAGCAGTTTTAGACTAGCGGGAGGCCAAGAGACCCAGTACTTC. Translation gives CASSFRLAGGQETQYF.

A single count supports this clonotype. This sequence joins TRBV25-1 and TRBJ1-6; TRBD1 might be the D (6 bases). Germline loops: CDR1 MGHDK, CDR2 SYGVNS. The CDR3 is 14 residues long. Trimming took 6 bases from V and 8 from J, leaving 14 bases between them. The CDR3 loop is CASRQGFRDSPLHF. CDR3 DNA sequence: TGTGCCAGCAGACAGGGATTTCGTGATTCACCCCTCCACTTT.

This clonotype appeared a few times. The chain combines TRBV20-1 with TRBJ1-1; TRBD1 aligns across 7 bases. The trim removed 4 bases at V and 3 bases at J, leaving 8 bases unmatched. Germline values: CDR1 DFQATT, CDR2 SNEGSKA (reference sequence). CDR3 size: 14 residues. CDR3 bases: TGCAGTGCTAAAGGGGGCGAGAGGGACACTGAAGCTTTCTTT. It codes for CSAKGGERDTEAFF.

The sample holds a few counts of this clonotype. This chain links TRBV12-3 or TRBV12-4 with TRBJ1-5; possible D gene TRBD1, 5 bases. This CDR3 spans 16 amino acids. V lost 4 bases and J 0 bases, leaving 13 bases between the germline ends. The CDR3 is CASSSRQPYSNQPQHF. The CDR3 region has the DNA TGTGCCAGCAGTTCCCGACAGCCCTATAGCAATCAGCCCCAGCATTTT.

The rearrangement joins TRBV3-1 to TRBJ2-4; 9 positions agree with TRBD1. Per the germline V gene, CDR1 is LGHDT and CDR2 is YNNKEL (reference sequence). V gave up 3 bases and J gave up 3 bases; unmatched junction bases: 3. The CDR3 runs 15 residues. Here the CDR3 reads CASSHTGGVKNIQYF. The CDR3 nucleotides are TGTGCCAGCAGCCATACAGGGGGCGTCAAAAACATTCAGTACTTC.

The genes are TRBV20-1 and TRBJ2-2, with TRBD2 matching over 9 bases. The length of the CDR3 is 16 residues. Looked up from germline, CDR1 is DFQATT and CDR2 is SNEGSKA (reference sequence). Unmatched junction bases numbered 5, after V lost 0 bases and J lost 3 bases. The CDR3 is CSARDLVAGDTGELFF. Here the CDR3 DNA reads TGCAGTGCTAGAGATCTGGTAGCGGGAGACACCGGGGAGCTGTTTTTT.

This chain links TRBV4-2 with TRBJ2-4; 8 bases are a match to TRBD2. The J segment lost 8 bases and the V segment lost 0 bases, leaving 9 bases of the junction unmatched. The CDR3 sequence is 16 residues long. Looked up from germline, CDR1 is LGHNA and CDR2 is YNFKEQ. The CDR3 nucleotides read TGTGCCAGCAGCCAAGACCCAGCGGGAGTGCCCCACATTCAGTACTTC. This codes for CASSQDPAGVPHIQYF.

This clonotype was counted only a few times. This chain joins TRBV12-3 or TRBV12-4 and TRBJ2-7; D remains ambiguous. V was shortened by 2 bases and J by 5 bases, with 16 bases between the two germline ends. CDR3 size: 15 residues. CDR3 DNA: TGTGCCAGCAGTTTATTTTACCAGGTCGCTAACGAGCAGTACTTC. It specifies CASSLFYQVANEQYF.

This clonotype has a count of ten or more. This rearrangement joins TRBV7-3 to TRBJ2-7; 8 positions agree with TRBD1. Germline V gives CDR1 SGHTA, CDR2 FQGTGA. This CDR3 has 13 amino acids. V was clipped by 5 bases and J by 3 bases; unmatched bases: 3. CDR3 amino acids: CASSQGTGYEQYF. The CDR3 coding sequence is TGTGCCAGCAGCCAAGGGACAGGCTACGAGCAGTACTTC.

The rearrangement uses TRBV28 and TRBJ2-1; 11 bases align to TRBD2. The V gene's germline CDR1 is MDHEN and CDR2 SYDVKM. This CDR3 contains 16 residues. After removal of 4 bases from V and 7 bases from J, the junction contained 9 bases not matched to a gene. CDR3 bases: TGTGCCAGCAGTTCCCTACCGGGACTAGCGGTGAATGAGCAGTTCTTC. This encodes CASSSLPGLAVNEQFF.